Sequencing of this T cell receptor beta chain was carried out in a study of shared clonotypes between healthy human individuals. Findings of the study overall: The authors expected sequencing depth to affect clonotype sharing among donors.

Healthy HIV-negative adults without recent acute infections or vaccinations served as donors. The donors were all Caucasian adults (living in Nashville, Tennessee). To note about this clone: Its antigen remains unknown.

Sequencing was at deep level. Profiled with immunoSEQ multiplex PCR; TCRdb holds only in-frame clones, not every one. The sample carries about 480,000 clones, 79% recorded once. This CDR3 is built from 12 residues. The germline CDR1 and CDR2 sequences are SGHTA and FQGNSA. V lost 2 bases and J lost 6, with 7 bases in between. The chain has TRBV7-2 and TRBJ1-2; D is unclear. This TCR came from a woman aged 40-49 years in good health. Some clones in this sample may be carry-over from other donors' samples. The specimen was PBMCs. In nucleotides, the CDR3 is TGTGCCAGCAGCTTAATGAGGGATGGCTACACCTTC. Its protein product is CASSLMRDGYTF.